These 9 T cell receptor beta chains were sequenced from one sample in a study of human CD8 memory T cell subsets. UMI-labeled 5' RACE was the method by which TCR beta libraries were made. TCRdb reprocessed the 5' RACE reads and reports one entry per CDR3 protein, with no DNA. This table holds some 7,500 distinct CDR3 sequences. The sequenced material came from CD8+ T cells from PBMCs. The origin of the receptors is a human donor in good health.

V usage is TRBV29-1 and J usage is TRBJ1-1; TCRdb outputs TRBD1, but without DNA this stays unchecked. Looked up from germline, CDR1 is SQVTM and CDR2 is ANQGSEA. This CDR3 has 13 residues. The CDR3 loop reads CSVETGENTEAFF.

This clonotype is labeled medium-sized based on frequency. The J gene is TRBJ1-2, the V gene TRBV29-1; there is no DNA to check the TCRdb D call of TRBD1. Germline-derived CDR1 and CDR2 are SQVTM and ANQGSEA. The length of the CDR3 is 18 residues. The CDR3 here is CSVEGVGTGARSDYGYTF.

This clonotype registers medium-sized by frequency. V usage is TRBV18 and J usage is TRBJ1-4; TCRdb gives TRBD1 as the D gene, but with no DNA this cannot be confirmed. From germline, CDR1 is KGHSH and CDR2 LQKENI. The CDR3 runs 17 residues. The CDR3 reads CASSPIPSRGINEKLFF.

The chain carries TRBV14 and TRBJ2-3. The CDR3 is 14 residues long. CDR1 and CDR2 (germline): SGHDN, FVKESK. The CDR3 loop is CASSQDISTDTQYF.

The V call is TRBV20-1, the J call TRBJ2-7; the D call of TRBD2 rests on TCRdb alone, since no DNA is present to check it. The CDR3 spans 13 residues. Germline loops: CDR1 DFQATT, CDR2 SNEGSKA (reference sequence). The CDR3 reads CSARDWRGYEQYF.

J is TRBJ2-1 and V is TRBV11-2; TCRdb's D call of TRBD2 is untestable without DNA. This CDR3 is built from 13 residues. CDR1 and CDR2 (germline): SGHAT, FQNNGV. The chain's CDR3 is CASSSPAGSEQFF.

The chain combines TRBV12-5 with TRBJ2-5; TCRdb's D call, TRBD1, is unchecked because there is no DNA. This CDR3 spans 14 amino acids. Germline assignment: CDR1 LGHNT and CDR2 FRNRAP. The CDR3 loop reads CASGLETEQETQYF.

V usage is TRBV7-9 and J usage is TRBJ2-7; TCRdb's D call, TRBD2, is unchecked because there is no DNA. Germline V gives CDR1 SEHNR, CDR2 FQNEAQ (reference sequence). This CDR3 contains 17 residues. CDR3 in amino acids: CASSSAGTSGSYDEQYF.

By frequency, this clonotype is medium-sized. This chain joins TRBV11-2 and TRBJ1-1; TCRdb picks TRBD1, but there is no DNA to check that call. The germline CDR1 and CDR2 sequences are SGHAT and FQNNGV. The CDR3 covers 17 residues. The CDR3: CASSFGYGRGLNTEAFF.